This T cell receptor (beta chain) was identified in a study of blood T cell repertoires in COVID-19. Study summary: Sources were T cells, B-cell-depleted T cells, or PBMCs; the material itself was cDNA or gDNA.

Sequenced by immunoSEQ multiplex PCR; TCRdb stores in-frame clones only, minus some. The table records approximately 100,000 clones, roughly 86% of them present only once. This clone was detected only once. Trimming removed 7 bases from V and 1 base from J, with 16 bases in between. Germline V gene sequence: CDR1 SGHVS, CDR2 FQNEAQ. This CDR3 has 15 residues. Sequencing was done on a sample of peripheral blood. This clonotype originated in a young woman with acute or convalescent COVID-19. The genes are TRBV7-8 and TRBJ1-1; D is ambiguous. CDR3 bases: TGTGCCAGCACCCGTTCACAGCTCTGGAACACTGAAGCTTTCTTT. Translated, it gives CASTRSQLWNTEAFF.